These T cell receptor beta chains were read from a single sample in a study of blood T cell repertoires in COVID-19. The repertoire was sequenced with immunoSEQ multiplex PCR; TCRdb's copy has only in-frame clones and lacks some. In the table there are about 79,000 clones, approximately 90% of which are singletons. The specimen sequenced was peripheral blood. These receptors all stem from a man between 50 and 59 years old with active COVID-19. CDR3s include the opening cysteine and the closing phenylalanine or tryptophan. The D gene is left open where the match is weak. The listing skips clone size in some rows; elsewhere it reads once, few, many or a size class.

V gene	clone size	J gene	D gene	CDR3 protein	CDR3 DNA
TRBV2	-	TRBJ2-2	TRBD2	CASNLWGGTGELFF	TGTGCCAGCAATCTGTGGGGGGGGACCGGGGAGCTGTTTTTT
TRBV10-3	-	TRBJ1-3	-	CAISSVSGNTIYF	TGTGCCATCAGTTCGGTCTCTGGAAACACCATATATTTT
TRBV5-6	-	TRBJ2-3	-	CASSRGGDTQYF	TGTGCCAGCAGCCGGGGTGGGGATACGCAGTATTTT
TRBV23-1	-	TRBJ1-3	-	CASSTGSGNTIYF	TGCGCCAGCAGTACAGGCTCTGGAAACACCATATATTTT
TRBV7-3	few	TRBJ2-2	TRBD1	CASSRQGDIAGELFF	TGTGCCAGCAGCCGACAGGGGGATATAGCCGGGGAGCTGTTTTTT
TRBV5-1	few	TRBJ2-7	TRBD1	CASNRGTPNRDRAVYEQYF	TGCGCCAGCAACCGAGGGACACCAAACCGGGACAGGGCGGTCTACGAGCAGTACTTC
TRBV18	-	TRBJ1-2	TRBD1	CASSSTGDGYTF	TGTGCCAGCTCCAGTACAGGGGACGGCTACACCTTC
TRBV6-5	-	TRBJ1-4	-	CASTPRWSEGEKLFF	TGTGCCAGCACCCCGAGATGGTCAGAGGGTGAAAAACTGTTTTTT
TRBV5-1	-	TRBJ1-3	TRBD1	CASSETGLSGNTIYF	TGCGCCAGCAGTGAGACAGGGTTGTCTGGAAACACCATATATTTT
TRBV29-1	once	TRBJ2-3	-	CSVELVADTQYF	TGCAGCGTTGAATTGGTAGCAGATACGCAGTATTTT
TRBV18	-	TRBJ1-1	-	CASSPPGGLLNTEAFF	TGTGCCAGCTCACCACCGGGGGGTCTGCTGAACACTGAAGCTTTCTTT
TRBV10-2	-	TRBJ2-7	TRBD2	CASSTGRPSYEQYF	TGCGCCAGTTCAACCGGGAGGCCATCCTACGAGCAGTACTTC
TRBV30	-	TRBJ1-4	-	CAWTRGGNEKLFF	TGTGCCTGGACTCGAGGGGGAAATGAAAAACTGTTTTTT
TRBV7-6	-	TRBJ1-6	-	CASSAGPGEDSPLHF	TGTGCCAGCTCCGCGGGGCCCGGGGAAGATTCACCCCTCCACTTT
TRBV5-1	-	TRBJ2-3	TRBD2	CASAVQTSGRDTQYF	TGCGCCAGCGCTGTTCAGACTAGCGGGAGAGATACGCAGTATTTT
TRBV4-3	few	TRBJ2-7	TRBD1	CASSRDRGWAYEQYF	TGCGCCAGCAGCCGCGACAGGGGGTGGGCCTACGAGCAGTACTTC
TRBV1	-	TRBJ1-1	-	CTYWRTNTEAFF	TGCACCTATTGGAGGACGAACACTGAAGCTTTCTTT
TRBV6-5	-	TRBJ2-7	-	CASRSLNYEQYF	TGTGCCAGCAGATCCCTAAACTACGAGCAGTACTTC
TRBV4-2	-	TRBJ2-7	TRBD2	CASSQETGGPIRYEQYF	TGTGCCAGCAGCCAAGAGACGGGGGGTCCTATTCGTTACGAGCAGTACTTC
TRBV4-2	-	TRBJ2-2	-	CASSQVFGGGSAGELFF	TGTGCCAGCAGCCAAGTATTTGGCGGGGGCTCCGCCGGGGAGCTGTTTTTT
TRBV4-3	medium-sized	TRBJ2-7	-	CASSQGRGPDYYYEQYF	TGCGCCAGCAGCCAAGGACGAGGTCCCGATTATTACTACGAGCAGTACTTC
TRBV6-7	-	TRBJ2-6	TRBD1	CASSYAYLGQGQSGANVLTF	TGTGCCAGCAGTTACGCCTACCTAGGACAGGGGCAATCTGGGGCCAACGTCCTGACTTTC
TRBV20-1	-	TRBJ2-7	-	CSARDTGEQYF	TGCAGTGCTAGAGATACGGGGGAGCAGTACTTC
TRBV3-1/TRBV3-2	-	TRBJ2-5	TRBD2	CASSQGLAGVQETQYF	TGTGCCAGCAGCCAAGGACTAGCGGGCGTCCAAGAGACCCAGTACTTC
TRBV6-2/TRBV6-3	medium-sized	TRBJ1-1	-	CASSYYGDTEAFF	TGTGCCAGCAGTTACTACGGAGACACTGAAGCTTTCTTT
TRBV19	-	TRBJ2-3	TRBD2	CASSRRTSGGDTQYF	TGTGCCAGTAGTCGACGGACTAGCGGGGGAGATACGCAGTATTTT
TRBV27	-	TRBJ2-1	TRBD2	CASIPIGTSEDNEQFF	TGTGCCAGCATACCCATCGGGACTAGCGAGGACAATGAGCAGTTCTTC
TRBV27	-	TRBJ2-7	TRBD1	CASSLQAGQGYEQYF	TGTGCCAGCAGTTTACAAGCGGGACAGGGCTACGAGCAGTACTTC
TRBV28	-	TRBJ2-3	TRBD1	CASSLGAGGSLADTQYF	TGTGCCAGCAGTTTAGGGGCAGGGGGATCATTAGCAGATACGCAGTATTTT
TRBV3-1/TRBV3-2	few	TRBJ1-6	-	CASSHPTGYNSPLHF	TGTGCCAGCAGCCATCCGACAGGTTATAATTCACCCCTCCACTTT
TRBV28	-	TRBJ2-3	-	CASSSTGTLFSTDTQYF	TGTGCCAGCAGTTCCACAGGGACCCTCTTCAGCACAGATACGCAGTATTTT
TRBV9	-	TRBJ1-4	TRBD1	CASSATPGQGEKLFF	TGTGCCAGCAGCGCAACGCCGGGACAGGGTGAAAAACTGTTTTTT
TRBV3-1/TRBV3-2	-	TRBJ2-1	TRBD2	CASSLQSGVYNEQFF	TGTGCCAGCAGCCTTCAGAGCGGGGTTTACAATGAGCAGTTCTTC
TRBV2	-	TRBJ1-5	TRBD1	CASSLDPGQSNQPQHF	TGTGCCAGCAGCCTCGATCCGGGACAGTCTAATCAGCCCCAGCATTTT
TRBV7-2	-	TRBJ2-7	TRBD2	CASSPSGGQYEQYF	TGTGCCAGCAGCCCCAGCGGGGGGCAGTACGAGCAGTACTTC
TRBV7-2	-	TRBJ1-5	-	CASSLVHSNQPQHF	TGTGCCAGCAGCTTAGTACACAGCAATCAGCCCCAGCATTTT
TRBV18	-	TRBJ2-1	TRBD1	CASSTQGALYNEQFF	TGTGCCAGCTCAACGCAGGGGGCCCTCTACAATGAGCAGTTCTTC
TRBV21-1	few	TRBJ1-4	-	CASSSQGHEKLFF	TGTGCCAGCAGCTCACAGGGGCATGAAAAACTGTTTTTT
TRBV6-5	-	TRBJ1-1	TRBD1	CASTVTGGTNTEAFF	TGTGCCAGCACCGTAACAGGGGGCACTAACACTGAAGCTTTCTTT
TRBV19	-	TRBJ2-3	TRBD1	CASSRGPSTQYF	TGTGCCAGTTCAAGGGGGCCCAGTACGCAGTATTTT
TRBV5-1	-	TRBJ2-5	-	CASSLDLGGTQYF	TGCGCCAGCAGCTTGGACTTGGGGGGGACCCAGTACTTC
TRBV5-1	-	TRBJ2-7	-	CASSLMGNSYEQYF	TGCGCCAGCAGCTTAATGGGCAACTCCTACGAGCAGTACTTC
TRBV20-1	-	TRBJ2-1	TRBD1	CSASTQRRQGGEQFF	TGCAGTGCTAGTACACAGAGGCGACAGGGCGGTGAGCAGTTCTTC
TRBV3-1/TRBV3-2	-	TRBJ2-5	TRBD2	CASSQGLRTSGTETQYF	TGTGCCAGCAGCCAGGGACTAAGGACTAGCGGGACAGAGACCCAGTACTTC
TRBV6-1	once	TRBJ2-5	-	CASSDPGGMSETQYF	TGTGCCAGCAGTGACCCGGGGGGCATGAGCGAGACCCAGTACTTC
TRBV2	-	TRBJ1-5	-	CASTGTANQPQHF	TGTGCCAGCACCGGGACTGCCAATCAGCCCCAGCATTTT